The rows below give T cell receptor beta chains drawn from one sample of a study of blood T cell repertoires in COVID-19. Measured with immunoSEQ multiplex PCR; TCRdb has only the in-frame clones, and not every one. The sample shows over 85,000 clones, about nine tenths of them seen only once. The source material was peripheral blood. These receptors originate from a male donor with acute or convalescent COVID-19. Both conserved end residues are part of each CDR3. D genes are given only for firm matches.

DNA	CDR3	V	J	D
TGTGCCAGCAGCTCTGACAGGCCCCTGGCTGGGGCCAACGTCCTGACTTTC	CASSSDRPLAGANVLTF	TRBV5-6	TRBJ2-6	NA
TGTGCCAGCAGCGAAACTAGCGGTGGAGAGACCCAGTACTTC	CASSETSGGETQYF	TRBV9	TRBJ2-5	TRBD2
TGTGCCAGCAGCGGACAGGGAGACACTGAAGCTTTCTTT	CASSGQGDTEAFF	TRBV5-5	TRBJ1-1	TRBD1
TGTGCCAGCAGTTCTTCCGTTGATGGCTACACCTTC	CASSSSVDGYTF	TRBV6-5	TRBJ1-2	NA
TGTGCCAGCAGCTTAGACGGGGGGATCAATCAGCCCCAGCATTTT	CASSLDGGINQPQHF	TRBV7-2	TRBJ1-5	NA
TGTGCCAGCAGCCCGCCGGGGTGGCACACTGAAGCTTTCTTT	CASSPPGWHTEAFF	TRBV7-9	TRBJ1-1	NA
TGTGCCAGCAGCCATCCCATCCGGGGGGAGCTGTTTTTT	CASSHPIRGELFF	TRBV3-1/TRBV3-2	TRBJ2-2	NA
TGTGCCAGCAGCAAATTTGTAAAGGTTTGGACGGCACGGGGTGGCTACACCTTC	CASSKFVKVWTARGGYTF	TRBV21-1	TRBJ1-2	NA
TGTGCCAGCAGCTTACCCTTGTCACCCCTCCACTTT	CASSLPLSPLHF	TRBV7-8	TRBJ1-6	NA
TGTGCCAGCTCACAGGACAGGGGGCGAGAGACCCAGTACTTC	CASSQDRGRETQYF	TRBV18	TRBJ2-5	TRBD1
TGTGCCTGGAGCTCAGGGGTGGGAAACACCATATATTTT	CAWSSGVGNTIYF	TRBV30	TRBJ1-3	NA
TGTGCCAGCAGTTTAAGCGCCCCTAGCGGGGGGACCAATGAGCAGTTCTTC	CASSLSAPSGGTNEQFF	TRBV2	TRBJ2-1	TRBD2
TGTGCCAGCAGTTTTGAACGGGGTTCCACTGAAGCTTTCTTT	CASSFERGSTEAFF	TRBV6-5	TRBJ1-1	NA
TGTGCCAGCAGCCAAGGGCAGGGGAATTCACCCCTCCACTTT	CASSQGQGNSPLHF	TRBV3-1/TRBV3-2	TRBJ1-6	NA
TGTGCCAGCAGCTTAGGGCAGGGGGCCCACGAGACCCAGTACTTC	CASSLGQGAHETQYF	TRBV7-2	TRBJ2-5	TRBD1
TGTGCCAGTAGTTCGTCCCTAAACTATGGCTACACCTTC	CASSSSLNYGYTF	TRBV19	TRBJ1-2	NA